This T cell receptor (beta chain) appears in the sequencing data of a study of PD-1 blockade in classical Hodgkin lymphoma. Method: immunoSEQ multiplex PCR; TCRdb's copy keeps in-frame clones and lacks some. Among some 48,000 clones listed, 80% were seen once. Documented time point: cycle 4 day 1 (C4D1), after about 6 weeks of nivolumab. Each patient experienced a relapse that followed autologous stem cell transplantation, and brentuximab vedotin exposure varied. CDR1 and CDR2 from the germline V gene are SEHNR and FQNEAQ (reference sequence). The CDR3 runs 14 residues. Trimming cost V 4 bases and J 3 bases, with 12 bases left between them.

The source is a human donor with classical Hodgkin lymphoma. The genes are TRBV7-9 and TRBJ2-5; D remains unclear. The material was peripheral blood mononuclear cells (PBMCs), obtained before the fourth cycle of nivolumab. CDR3 DNA: TGTGCCAGCAGCTCCAGCCGGGTTAAAGAGACCCAGTACTTC. Amino acid sequence: CASSSSRVKETQYF.